The clone carrying this T cell receptor (beta chain) was recorded many times. Selection for sequencing was limited to patients who had shown CD8+CD57+ cell expansion by flow cytometry. Severe acquired aplastic anemia was present in all patients. Blood was sampled before the patients had received any therapy. V shed 7 bases and J shed 1 base, with 16 bases lying between them. Germline lookup yields CDR1 MNHNS and CDR2 SASEGT. The CDR3 has 15 residues. Genomic DNA constituted the template upon which TCR beta VDJ and CDR3 profiling was performed. In TCRdb, the reads were re-called with MiXCR into one record per CDR3 protein. This sample has about 170,000 distinct CDR3 sequences; about 45% occur once, and the top ten carry about 1%. This specimen comes from a study of CD8+CD57+ T cells in acquired aplastic anemia. Study in general: Yields of DNA that came from sorted CD4+ and CD8+ cells averaged roughly 3.3 ug.

The specimen was sorted CD4+, CD8+, or CD8+CD57+ T cells (not recorded which) from PBMCs. The receptor's source is a human donor with aplastic anemia. This rearrangement joins TRBV6-1 to TRBJ2-5, with D possibly TRBD2 on 6 matching bases. The chain's CDR3 is CASTQTSGGQETQYF. The CDR3, as DNA: TGTGCCAGCACTCAGACTAGTGGGGGCCAAGAGACCCAGTACTTC.